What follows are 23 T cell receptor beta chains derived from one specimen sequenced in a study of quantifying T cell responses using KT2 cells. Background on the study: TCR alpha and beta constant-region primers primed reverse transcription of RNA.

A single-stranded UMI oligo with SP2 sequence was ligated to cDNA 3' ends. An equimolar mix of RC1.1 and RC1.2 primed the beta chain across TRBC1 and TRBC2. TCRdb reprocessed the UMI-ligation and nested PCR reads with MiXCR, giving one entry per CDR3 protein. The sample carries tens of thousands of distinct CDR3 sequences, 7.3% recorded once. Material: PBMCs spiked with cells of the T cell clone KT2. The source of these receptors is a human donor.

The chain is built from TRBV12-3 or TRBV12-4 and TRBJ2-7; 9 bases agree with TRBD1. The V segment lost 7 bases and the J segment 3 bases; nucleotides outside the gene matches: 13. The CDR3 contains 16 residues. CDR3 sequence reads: CASTGSGTGNFYEQYF. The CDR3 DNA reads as TGTGCCAGCACCGGTTCAGGGACAGGGAATTTCTACGAGCAGTACTTC.

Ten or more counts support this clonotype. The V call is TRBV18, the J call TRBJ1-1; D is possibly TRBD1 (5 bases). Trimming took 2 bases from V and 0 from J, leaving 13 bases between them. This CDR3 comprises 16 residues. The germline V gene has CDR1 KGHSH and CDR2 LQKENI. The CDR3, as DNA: TGTGCCAGCTCACCAGGCAGGGCTCCAATGAACACTGAAGCTTTCTTT. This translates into CASSPGRAPMNTEAFF.

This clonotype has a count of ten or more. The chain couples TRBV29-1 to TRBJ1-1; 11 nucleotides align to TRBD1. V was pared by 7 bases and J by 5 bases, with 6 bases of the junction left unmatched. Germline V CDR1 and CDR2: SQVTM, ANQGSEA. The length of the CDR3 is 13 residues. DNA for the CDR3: TGCAGCGCCAGGACAGGGGGCGTTACTGAAGCTTTCTTT. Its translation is CSARTGGVTEAFF.

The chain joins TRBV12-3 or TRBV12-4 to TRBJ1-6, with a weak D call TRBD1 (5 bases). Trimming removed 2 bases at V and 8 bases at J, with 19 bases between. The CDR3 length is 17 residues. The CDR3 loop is CASSLWDLTKGDSPLHF. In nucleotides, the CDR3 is TGTGCCAGCAGTTTATGGGATCTAACAAAAGGGGATTCACCCCTCCACTTT.

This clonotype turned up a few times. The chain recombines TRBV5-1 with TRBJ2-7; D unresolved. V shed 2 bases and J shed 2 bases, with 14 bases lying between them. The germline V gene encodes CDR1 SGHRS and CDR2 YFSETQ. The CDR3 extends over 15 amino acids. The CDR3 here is CASSLGGTTTYEQYF. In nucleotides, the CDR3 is TGCGCCAGCAGCTTAGGTGGAACAACCACCTACGAGCAGTACTTC. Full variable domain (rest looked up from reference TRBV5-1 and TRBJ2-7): KAGVTQTPRYLIKTRGQQVTLSCSPISGHRSVSWYQQTPGQGLQFLFEYFSETQRNKGNFPGRFSGRQFSNSRSEMNVSTLELGDSALYLCASSLGGTTTYEQYFGPGTRLTVT.

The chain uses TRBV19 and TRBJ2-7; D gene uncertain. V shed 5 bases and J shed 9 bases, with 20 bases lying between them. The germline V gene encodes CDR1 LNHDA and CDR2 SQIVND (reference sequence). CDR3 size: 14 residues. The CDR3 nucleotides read TGTGCCAGTAGTGAGTACCTGAACAATGCAAGGCAGTACTTC. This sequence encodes CASSEYLNNARQYF. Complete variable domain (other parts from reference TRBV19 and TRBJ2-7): DGGITQSPKYLFRKEGQNVTLSCEQNLNHDAMYWYRQDPGQGLRLIYYSQIVNDFQKGDIAEGYSVSREKKESFPLTVTSAQKNPTAFYLCASSEYLNNARQYFGPGTRLTVT.

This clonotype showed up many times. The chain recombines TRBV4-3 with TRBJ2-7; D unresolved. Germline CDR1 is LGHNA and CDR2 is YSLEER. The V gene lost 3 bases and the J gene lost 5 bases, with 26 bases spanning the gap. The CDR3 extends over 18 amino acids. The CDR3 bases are TGCGCCAGCAGCCATCCCCGACGTGAGGACGGATGGCGCGACGAGCAGTACTTC. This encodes CASSHPRREDGWRDEQYF.

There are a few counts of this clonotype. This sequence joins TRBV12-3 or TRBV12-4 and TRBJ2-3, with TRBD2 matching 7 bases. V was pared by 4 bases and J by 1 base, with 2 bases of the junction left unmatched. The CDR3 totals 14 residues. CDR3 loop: CASSWGGGTDTQYF. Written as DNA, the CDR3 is TGTGCCAGCAGTTGGGGGGGGGGCACAGATACGCAGTATTTT.

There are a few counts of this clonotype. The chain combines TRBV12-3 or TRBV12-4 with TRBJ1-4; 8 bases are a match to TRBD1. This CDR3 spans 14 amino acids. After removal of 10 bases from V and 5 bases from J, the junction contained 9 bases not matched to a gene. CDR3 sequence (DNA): TGTGCCATCGGAAGCGGGACAGGAAATGAAAAACTGTTTTTT. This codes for CAIGSGTGNEKLFF.

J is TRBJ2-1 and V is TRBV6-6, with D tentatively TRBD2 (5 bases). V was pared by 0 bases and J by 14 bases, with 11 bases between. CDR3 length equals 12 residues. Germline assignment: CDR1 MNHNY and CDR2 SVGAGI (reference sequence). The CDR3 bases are TGTGCCAGCAGTTACTCCCTCCGGGATAAGTTCTTC. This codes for CASSYSLRDKFF.

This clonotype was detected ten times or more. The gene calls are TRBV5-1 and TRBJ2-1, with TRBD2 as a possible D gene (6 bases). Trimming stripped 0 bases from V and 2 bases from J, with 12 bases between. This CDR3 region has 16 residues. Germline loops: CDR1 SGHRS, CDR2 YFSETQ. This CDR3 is CASSLVGGIAYNEQFF. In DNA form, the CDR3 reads TGCGCCAGCAGCTTGGTCGGCGGGATAGCCTACAATGAGCAGTTCTTC.

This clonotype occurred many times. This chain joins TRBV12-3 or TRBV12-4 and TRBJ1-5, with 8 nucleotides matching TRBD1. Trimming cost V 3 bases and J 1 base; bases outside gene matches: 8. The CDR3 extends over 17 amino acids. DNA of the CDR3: TGTGCCAGCAGTTTGTTCTCGGGACAGGCCAGCAATCAGCCCCAGCATTTT. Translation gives CASSLFSGQASNQPQHF.

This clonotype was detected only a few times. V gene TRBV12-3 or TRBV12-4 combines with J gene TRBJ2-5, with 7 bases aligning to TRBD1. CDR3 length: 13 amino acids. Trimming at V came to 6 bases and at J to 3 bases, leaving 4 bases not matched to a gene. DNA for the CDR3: TGTGCCAGCAGACCGGGACAGAAAGAGACCCAGTACTTC. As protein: CASRPGQKETQYF.

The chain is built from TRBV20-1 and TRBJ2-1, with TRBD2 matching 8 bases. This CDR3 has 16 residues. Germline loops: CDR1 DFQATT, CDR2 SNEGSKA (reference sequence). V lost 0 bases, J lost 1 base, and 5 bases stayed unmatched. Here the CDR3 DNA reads TGCAGTGCTAGAGATAGGAGCGGGAGATCCTACAATGAGCAGTTCTTC. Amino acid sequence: CSARDRSGRSYNEQFF.

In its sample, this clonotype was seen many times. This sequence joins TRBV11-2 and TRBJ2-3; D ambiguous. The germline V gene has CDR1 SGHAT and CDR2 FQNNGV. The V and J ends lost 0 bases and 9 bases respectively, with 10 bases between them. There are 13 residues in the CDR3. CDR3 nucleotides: TGTGCCAGCAGCTTAGATCCGGCAGTCACGCAGTATTTT. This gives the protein CASSLDPAVTQYF.

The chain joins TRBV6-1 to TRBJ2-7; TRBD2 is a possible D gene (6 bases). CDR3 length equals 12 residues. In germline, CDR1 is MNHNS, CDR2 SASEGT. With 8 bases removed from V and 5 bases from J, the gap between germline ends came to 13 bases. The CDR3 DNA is TGTGCCAGCGGAGGGTTGGAGGACGAGCAGTACTTC. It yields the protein CASGGLEDEQYF.

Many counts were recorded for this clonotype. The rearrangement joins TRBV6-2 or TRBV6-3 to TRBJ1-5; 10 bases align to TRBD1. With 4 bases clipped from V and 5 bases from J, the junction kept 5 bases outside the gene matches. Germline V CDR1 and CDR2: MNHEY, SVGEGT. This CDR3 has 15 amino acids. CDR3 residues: CASSLRQGADQPQHF. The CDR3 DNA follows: TGTGCCAGCAGTTTGCGACAGGGGGCAGATCAGCCCCAGCATTTT.

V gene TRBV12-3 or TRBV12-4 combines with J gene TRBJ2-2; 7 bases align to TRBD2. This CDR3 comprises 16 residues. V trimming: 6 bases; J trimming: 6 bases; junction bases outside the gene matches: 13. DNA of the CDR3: TGTGCCAGCAGACCCCTGGTGGCTAGCGGTCCCGGGGAGCTGTTTTTT. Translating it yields CASRPLVASGPGELFF.

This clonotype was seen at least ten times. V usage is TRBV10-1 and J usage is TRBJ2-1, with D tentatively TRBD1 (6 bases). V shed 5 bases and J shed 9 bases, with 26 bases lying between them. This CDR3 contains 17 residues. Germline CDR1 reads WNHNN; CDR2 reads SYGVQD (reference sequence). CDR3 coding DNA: TGCGCCAGCAGTTCGGAACAGGGATCTCACGGAGCGCGTGAGCAGTTCTTC. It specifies CASSSEQGSHGAREQFF.

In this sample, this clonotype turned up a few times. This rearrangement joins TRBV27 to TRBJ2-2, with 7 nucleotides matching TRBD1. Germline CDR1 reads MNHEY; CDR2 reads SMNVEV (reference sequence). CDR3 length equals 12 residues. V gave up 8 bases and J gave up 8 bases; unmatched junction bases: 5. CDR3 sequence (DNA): TGTGCCAGCGGACAGGCCCCAGGGGAGCTGTTTTTT. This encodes CASGQAPGELFF.

The chain's CDR3 is CAISESPEWNQPQHF. The CDR3 DNA reads TGTGCCATCAGTGAGTCGCCCGAATGGAATCAGCCCCAGCATTTT. This chain connects TRBV10-3 to TRBJ1-5; no reliable D call. Germline V gene sequence: CDR1 ENHRY, CDR2 SYGVKD. The length of the CDR3 is 15 residues. V lost 0 bases, J lost 4 bases, and 10 bases lay in between.

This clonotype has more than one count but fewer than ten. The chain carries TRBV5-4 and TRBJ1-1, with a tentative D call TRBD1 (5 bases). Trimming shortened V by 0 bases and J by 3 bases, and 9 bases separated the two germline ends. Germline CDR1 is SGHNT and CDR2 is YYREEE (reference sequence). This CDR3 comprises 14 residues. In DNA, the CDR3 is TGTGCCAGCAGCTTGGTGGGGGTGGACACTGAAGCTTTCTTT. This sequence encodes CASSLVGVDTEAFF.

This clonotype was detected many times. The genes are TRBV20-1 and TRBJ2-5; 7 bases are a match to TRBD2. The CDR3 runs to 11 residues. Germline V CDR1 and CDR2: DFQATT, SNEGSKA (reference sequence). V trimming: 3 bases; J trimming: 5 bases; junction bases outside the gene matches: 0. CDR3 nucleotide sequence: TGCAGTGCTAGGGGGGGGGAGACCCAGTACTTC. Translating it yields CSARGGETQYF.